This passage covers 6 T cell receptor beta chains from one sample sequenced in a study of beta chain features in type 1 diabetes. TCRB transcripts that were expressed got sequenced, as all of the isolated RNA had been reverse transcribed. Some clones are missing from TCRdb's copy, which holds only in-frame ones; the method was immunoSEQ multiplex PCR. The repertoire holds 140,000 to 150,000 clones, with approximately 52% as singletons. Sample: Tregs from blood. The receptors originated from a man aged 18-30 years in good health.

The chain links TRBV7-2 to TRBJ1-1, with a possible D match to TRBD1 (6 bases). The V gene's germline CDR1 is SGHTA and CDR2 FQGNSA. CDR3 length: 14 amino acids. With 5 bases removed from V and 0 bases from J, the gap between germline ends came to 10 bases. The CDR3 DNA follows: TGTGCCAGCAGCCACAGGGTCATGAACACTGAAGCTTTCTTT. This codes for CASSHRVMNTEAFF.

The CDR3 region is CASTLGGANTGELFF. The CDR3 nucleotides read TGTGCCAGCACCTTGGGGGGGGCGAACACCGGGGAGCTGTTTTTT. The genes are TRBV7-2 and TRBJ2-2, with 7 nucleotides matching TRBD2. The CDR3 has 15 amino acids. The V gene end was trimmed by 7 bases and the J gene end by 0 bases; junction bases not matched to a gene: 5. The germline CDR1 and CDR2 sequences are SGHTA and FQGNSA.

This clone was seen a handful of times. This chain uses TRBV7-9 with TRBJ2-2; 7 nucleotides match TRBD2. Germline values: CDR1 SEHNR, CDR2 FQNEAQ (reference sequence). The CDR3 loop spans 16 amino acids. J gave up 3 bases and V 5 bases, and 9 bases lay outside the gene matches. DNA for the CDR3: TGTGCCAGCAGCCCCAGGAAAGCGGGGTACACCGGGGAGCTGTTTTTT. Protein: CASSPRKAGYTGELFF.

This clone was detected only a few times. The chain has TRBV29-1 and TRBJ2-1; D call uncertain. The CDR3 runs 14 residues. V dropped 7 bases and J dropped 0 bases, with 13 bases sitting between them. Germline loops: CDR1 SQVTM, CDR2 ANQGSEA. CDR3 loop: CSAREDSSYNEQFF. CDR3 DNA sequence: TGCAGCGCCCGCGAGGATAGCTCCTACAATGAGCAGTTCTTC.

This chain links TRBV7-3 with TRBJ1-1, with D possibly matching TRBD1 (5 bases). The CDR3 length is 14 residues. V lost 3 bases and J 7 bases, leaving 15 bases between the germline ends. Germline lookup yields CDR1 SGHTA and CDR2 FQGTGA. The DNA of the CDR3 is TGTGCCAGCAGCTTCACGGGGGGGGGAGTTGAAGCTTTCTTT. As protein: CASSFTGGGVEAFF.

This clone occurred a few times. V is TRBV7-9 and J is TRBJ2-7; TRBD2 matches 8 bases. Germline CDR1 SEHNR, CDR2 FQNEAQ (reference sequence). J gave up 5 bases and V 1 base, and 16 bases lay outside the gene matches. The CDR3 is 18 amino acids. CDR3 sequence: CASSLGLNSGIERDEQYF. CDR3 DNA sequence: TGTGCCAGCAGCTTAGGTTTGAATAGCGGGATCGAAAGGGACGAGCAGTACTTC. The full variable domain, with the rest looked up from reference TRBV7-9 and TRBJ2-7, is DTGVSQNPRHKITKRGQNVTFRCDPISEHNRLYWYRQTLGQGPEFLTYFQNEAQLEKSRLLSDRFSAERPKGSFSTLEIQRTEQGDSAMYLCASSLGLNSGIERDEQYFGPGTRLTVT.